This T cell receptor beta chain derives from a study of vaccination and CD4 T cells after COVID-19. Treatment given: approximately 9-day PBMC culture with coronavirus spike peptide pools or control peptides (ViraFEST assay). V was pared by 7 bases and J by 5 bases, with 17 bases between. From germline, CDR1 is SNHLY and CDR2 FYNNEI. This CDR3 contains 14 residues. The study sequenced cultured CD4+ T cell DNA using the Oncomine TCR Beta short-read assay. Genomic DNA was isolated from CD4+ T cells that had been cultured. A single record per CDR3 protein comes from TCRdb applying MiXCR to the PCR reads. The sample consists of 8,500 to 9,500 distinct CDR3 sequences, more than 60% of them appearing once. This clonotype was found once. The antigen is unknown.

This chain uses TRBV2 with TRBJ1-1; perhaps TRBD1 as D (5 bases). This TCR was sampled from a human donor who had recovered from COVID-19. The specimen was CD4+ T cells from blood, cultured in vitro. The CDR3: CASTTLGGTTEAFF. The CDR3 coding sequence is TGTGCCAGCACCACTCTTGGAGGGACTACTGAAGCTTTCTTT. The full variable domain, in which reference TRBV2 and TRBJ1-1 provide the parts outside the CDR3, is EPEVTQTPSHQVTQMGQEVILRCVPISNHLYFYWYRQILGQKVEFLVSFYNNEISEKSEIFDDQFSVERPDGSNFTLKIRSTKLEDSAMYFCASTTLGGTTEAFFGQGTRLTVV.